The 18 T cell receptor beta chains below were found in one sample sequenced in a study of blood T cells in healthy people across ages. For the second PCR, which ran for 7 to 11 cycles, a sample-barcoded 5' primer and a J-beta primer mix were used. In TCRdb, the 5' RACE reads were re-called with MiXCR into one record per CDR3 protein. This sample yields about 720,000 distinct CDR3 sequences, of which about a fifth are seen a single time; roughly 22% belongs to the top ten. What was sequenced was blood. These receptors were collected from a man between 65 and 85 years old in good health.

CDR3 sequence: CASSPNGATETQYF. CDR3 sequence (DNA): TGTGCCAGCTCTCCCAATGGGGCCACCGAGACCCAGTACTTC. The V gene is TRBV18, the J gene TRBJ2-5; weak D call: TRBD1 (5 bases). This CDR3 has 14 amino acids. V dropped 6 bases and J dropped 5 bases, with 16 bases sitting between them. The germline gives CDR1 KGHSH, CDR2 LQKENI.

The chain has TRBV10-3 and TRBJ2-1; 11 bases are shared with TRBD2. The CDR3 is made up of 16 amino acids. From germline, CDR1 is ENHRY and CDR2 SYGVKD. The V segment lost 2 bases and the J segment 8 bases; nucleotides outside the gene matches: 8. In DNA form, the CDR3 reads TGTGCCATCAGTGAGAGTGCAACTAGCGGGAGTGATGAGCAGTTCTTC. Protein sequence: CAISESATSGSDEQFF.

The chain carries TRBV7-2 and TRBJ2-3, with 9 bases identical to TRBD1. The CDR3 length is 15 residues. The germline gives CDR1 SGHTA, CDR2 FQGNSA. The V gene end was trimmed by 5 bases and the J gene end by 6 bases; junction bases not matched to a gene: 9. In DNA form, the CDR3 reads TGTGCCAGCAGCCGTAACAGGGGGCCATGGGATACGCAGTATTTT. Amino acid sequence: CASSRNRGPWDTQYF.

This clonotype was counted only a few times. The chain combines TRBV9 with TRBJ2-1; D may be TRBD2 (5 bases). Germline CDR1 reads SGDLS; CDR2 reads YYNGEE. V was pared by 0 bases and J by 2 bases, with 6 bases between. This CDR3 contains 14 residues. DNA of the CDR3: TGTGCCAGCAGCGTAGCCGGGGCCTACAATGAGCAGTTCTTC. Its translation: CASSVAGAYNEQFF.

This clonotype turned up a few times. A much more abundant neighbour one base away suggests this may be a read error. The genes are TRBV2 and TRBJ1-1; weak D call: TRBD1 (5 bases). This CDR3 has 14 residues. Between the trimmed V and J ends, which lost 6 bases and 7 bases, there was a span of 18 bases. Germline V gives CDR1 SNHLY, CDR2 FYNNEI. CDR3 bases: TGTGCCAGCAGCTCGGGACGCCTGGGTGGTGAAGCTTTCTTT. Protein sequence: CASSSGRLGGEAFF.

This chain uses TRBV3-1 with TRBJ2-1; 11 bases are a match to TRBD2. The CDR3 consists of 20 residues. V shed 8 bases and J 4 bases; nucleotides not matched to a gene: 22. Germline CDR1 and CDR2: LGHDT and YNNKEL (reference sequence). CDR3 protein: CASALITSGRPVPNYNEQFF. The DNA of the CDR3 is TGTGCCAGCGCCTTAATTACTAGCGGGAGACCCGTTCCGAATTACAATGAGCAGTTCTTC.

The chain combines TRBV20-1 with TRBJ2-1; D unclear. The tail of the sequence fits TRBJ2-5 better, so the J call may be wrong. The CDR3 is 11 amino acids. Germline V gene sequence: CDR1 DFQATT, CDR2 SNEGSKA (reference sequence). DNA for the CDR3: TGCACTGCCTCAGCACAAGAGACCCAGTACTTC. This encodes CTASAQETQYF.

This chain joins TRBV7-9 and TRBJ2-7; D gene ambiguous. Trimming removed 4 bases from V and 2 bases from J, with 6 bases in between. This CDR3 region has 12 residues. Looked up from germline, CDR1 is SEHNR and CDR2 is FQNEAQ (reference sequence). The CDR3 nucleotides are TGTGCCAGCAGCTCTGGGGCCTACGAGCAGTACTTC. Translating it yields CASSSGAYEQYF.

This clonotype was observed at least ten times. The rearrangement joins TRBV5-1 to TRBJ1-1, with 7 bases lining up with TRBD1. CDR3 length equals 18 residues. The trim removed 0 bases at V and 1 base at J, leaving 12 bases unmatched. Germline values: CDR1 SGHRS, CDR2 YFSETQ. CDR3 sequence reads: CASSLARGQAPENTEAFF. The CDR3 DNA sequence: TGCGCCAGCAGCTTGGCCCGCGGACAGGCGCCTGAGAACACTGAAGCTTTCTTT. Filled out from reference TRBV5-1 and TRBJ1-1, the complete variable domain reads KAGVTQTPRYLIKTRGQQVTLSCSPISGHRSVSWYQQTPGQGLQFLFEYFSETQRNKGNFPGRFSGRQFSNSRSEMNVSTLELGDSALYLCASSLARGQAPENTEAFFGQGTRLTVV.

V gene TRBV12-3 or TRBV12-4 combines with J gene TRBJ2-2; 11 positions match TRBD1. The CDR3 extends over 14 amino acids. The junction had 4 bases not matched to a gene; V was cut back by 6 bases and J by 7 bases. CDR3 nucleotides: TGTGCCAGCAGGGACAGGGGGCCTAACGGGGAGCTGTTTTTT. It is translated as CASRDRGPNGELFF.

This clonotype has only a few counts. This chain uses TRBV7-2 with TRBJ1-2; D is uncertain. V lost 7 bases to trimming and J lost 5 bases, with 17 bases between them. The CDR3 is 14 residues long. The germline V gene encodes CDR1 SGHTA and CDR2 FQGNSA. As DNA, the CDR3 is TGTGCCAGCACCGAGGGAAGTTCCATTTATGGCTACACCTTC. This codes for CASTEGSSIYGYTF.

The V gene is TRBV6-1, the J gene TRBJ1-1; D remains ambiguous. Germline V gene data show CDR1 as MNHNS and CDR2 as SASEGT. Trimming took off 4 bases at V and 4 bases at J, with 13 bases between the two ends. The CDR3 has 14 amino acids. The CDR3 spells CASSGNFGGTEAFF. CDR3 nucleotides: TGTGCCAGCAGTGGCAACTTCGGAGGCACTGAAGCTTTCTTT.

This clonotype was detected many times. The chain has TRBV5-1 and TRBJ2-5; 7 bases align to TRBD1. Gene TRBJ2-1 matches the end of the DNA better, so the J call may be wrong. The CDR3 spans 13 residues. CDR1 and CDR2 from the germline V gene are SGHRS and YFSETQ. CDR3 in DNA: TGCGCCAGCAGCTTGGAAAGGGGGCGTGAGCAGTTCTTC. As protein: CASSLERGREQFF.

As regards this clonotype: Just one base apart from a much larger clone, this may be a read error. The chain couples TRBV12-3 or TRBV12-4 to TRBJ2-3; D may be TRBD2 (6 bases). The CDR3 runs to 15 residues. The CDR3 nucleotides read TGTGCCAGCAGTTTAAGGTTAGCGGCCACAGATGCGCAGTATTTT. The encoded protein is CASSLRLAATDAQYF.

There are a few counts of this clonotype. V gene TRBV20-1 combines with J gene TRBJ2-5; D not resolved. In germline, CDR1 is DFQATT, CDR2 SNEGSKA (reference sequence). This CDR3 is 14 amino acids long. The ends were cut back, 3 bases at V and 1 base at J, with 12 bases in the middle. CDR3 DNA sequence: TGCAGTGCTAGGCCCTCTAGTGGCCAAGAGACCCAGTACTTC. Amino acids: CSARPSSGQETQYF.

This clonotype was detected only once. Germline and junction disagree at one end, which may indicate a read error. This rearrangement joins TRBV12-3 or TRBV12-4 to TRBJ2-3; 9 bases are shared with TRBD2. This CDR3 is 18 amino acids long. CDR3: CASSPVGGPGVAGDAQYF. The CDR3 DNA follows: TGTGCCAGCAGCCCTGTCGGAGGCCCCGGGGTAGCGGGAGATGCGCAGTATTTT.

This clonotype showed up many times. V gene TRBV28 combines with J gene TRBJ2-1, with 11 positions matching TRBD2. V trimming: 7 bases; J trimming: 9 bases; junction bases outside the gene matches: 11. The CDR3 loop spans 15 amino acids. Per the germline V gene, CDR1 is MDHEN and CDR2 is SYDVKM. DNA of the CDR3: TGTGCCAGCAACCCCGCCCTAGCGGGAGGCGGTGAGCAGTTCTTC. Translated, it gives CASNPALAGGGEQFF. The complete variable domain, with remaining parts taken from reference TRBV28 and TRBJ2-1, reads DVKVTQSSRYLVKRTGEKVFLECVQDMDHENMFWYRQDPGLGLRLIYFSYDVKMKEKGDIPEGYSVSREKKERFSLILESASTNQTSMYLCASNPALAGGGEQFFGPGTRLTVL.

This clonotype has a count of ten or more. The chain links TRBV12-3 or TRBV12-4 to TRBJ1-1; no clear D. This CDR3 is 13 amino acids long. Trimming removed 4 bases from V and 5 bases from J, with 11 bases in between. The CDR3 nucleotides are TGTGCCAGCAGTTATCTGAATCCGACTGAAGCTTTCTTT. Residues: CASSYLNPTEAFF.